One and the same sample provided the 31 T cell receptor beta chains below, sequenced in a study of shared clonotypes between healthy human individuals. The repertoire was sequenced with immunoSEQ multiplex PCR; TCRdb's copy has only in-frame clones and lacks some. This table has roughly 2.2 million clones, roughly 92% appearing once. The sequenced sample was naive CD4+ T cells from PBMCs. Stated subset: CD45RA+ positively selected. All receptors derive from a man between 18 and 29 years old in good health. Some clones in this sample may be carry-over from other donors' samples.

The CDR3 loop is CASSPGGARDYEQYF. The CDR3 region has the DNA TGTGCCAGCAGCCCCGGTGGGGCGAGGGACTACGAGCAGTACTTC. The chain joins TRBV11-1 to TRBJ2-7; the D call may be TRBD1 or TRBD2 (5 bases each). In germline, CDR1 is SGHAT, CDR2 FQDESV (reference sequence). The germline V and J ends were trimmed by 5 bases and 3 bases, with 17 bases remaining between them. CDR3 size: 15 residues.

This chain links TRBV5-1 with TRBJ2-3; D is uncertain. The germline CDR1 and CDR2 sequences are SGHRS and YFSETQ. Trimming shortened V by 2 bases and J by 0 bases, and 7 bases separated the two germline ends. This CDR3 has 14 residues. Here the CDR3 DNA reads TGCGCCAGCAGCTTCAGGCACAGCACAGATACGCAGTATTTT. This gives the protein CASSFRHSTDTQYF.

The chain carries TRBV18 and TRBJ1-2, with 9 bases fitting TRBD1. The CDR3 contains 14 residues. Germline V lookup: CDR1 KGHSH, CDR2 LQKENI. Germline trimming cut 1 base from V and 8 bases from J; bases unmatched to any gene: 5. Here the CDR3 reads CASSPQGQGGGYTF. CDR3 DNA sequence: TGTGCCAGCTCACCACAGGGACAGGGCGGAGGCTACACCTTC.

The chain couples TRBV6-1 to TRBJ2-3, with D uncertain. V gave up 0 bases and J gave up 4 bases, with 14 bases separating them. Germline CDR1 reads MNHNS; CDR2 reads SASEGT. This CDR3 spans 16 amino acids. CDR3 nucleotide sequence: TGTGCCAGCAGTGAAGCCGTAATGCGAGTTTCAGATACGCAGTATTTT. Protein: CASSEAVMRVSDTQYF.

This sequence joins TRBV5-1 and TRBJ2-7; 7 bases match TRBD1. V lost 4 bases to trimming and J lost 2 bases; unmatched junction nucleotides: 12. This CDR3 spans 16 amino acids. From germline, CDR1 is SGHRS and CDR2 YFSETQ. DNA for the CDR3: TGCGCCAGCAGCGTCTGGGACAGCTCAGAGACCTACGAGCAGTACTTC. Protein sequence: CASSVWDSSETYEQYF.

The chain combines TRBV15 with TRBJ2-7; D may be TRBD1 or TRBD2 (6 bases each). The length of the CDR3 is 17 residues. Germline assignment: CDR1 LNHNV and CDR2 YYDKDF (reference sequence). Trimming removed 3 bases at V and 2 bases at J, with 20 bases between. The DNA for the CDR3 is TGTGCCACCAGCAGGCAATTGGAGGGGGGTCGCCCCTACGAGCAGTACTTC. Translated, it gives CATSRQLEGGRPYEQYF.

The rearrangement joins TRBV30 to TRBJ1-3; the D gene is possibly TRBD1 (5 bases). V lost 5 bases and J lost 0, with 14 bases in between. Germline CDR1 and CDR2: GTSNPN and SVGIG (reference sequence). This CDR3 is built from 15 residues. Here the CDR3 DNA reads TGTGCCTGGGGGTTGGGGCCAGTCTCTGGAAACACCATATATTTT. Its protein is CAWGLGPVSGNTIYF.

This clone has a single count. V is TRBV19 and J is TRBJ1-5, with a weak D call TRBD1 (6 bases). CDR3 length: 17 amino acids. Germline V gives CDR1 LNHDA, CDR2 SQIVND (reference sequence). Trimming took off 4 bases at V and 0 bases at J, with 16 bases between the two ends. The chain's CDR3 is CASSTRGGANSNQPQHF. The CDR3 nucleotides are TGTGCCAGTAGTACCCGTGGGGGCGCGAATAGCAATCAGCCCCAGCATTTT.

The gene calls are TRBV23-1 and TRBJ2-2; D is perhaps TRBD1 or TRBD2 (5 bases each). TRBV23-1 is filed as an ORF, its function uncertain. Between the trimmed V and J ends, which lost 4 bases and 2 bases, there was a span of 11 bases. This CDR3 is 15 amino acids long. CDR3 nucleotides: TGCGCCAGCAGTCGCTCAGGGAGTAACACCGGGGAGCTGTTTTTT. Amino acid sequence: CASSRSGSNTGELFF.

This rearrangement joins TRBV4-1 to TRBJ2-7; D call uncertain. The V and J ends lost 1 base and 3 bases respectively, with 10 bases between them. CDR3 length: 14 amino acids. The germline V gene has CDR1 MGHRA and CDR2 YSYEKL. CDR3 in DNA: TGCGCCAGCAGCCAAGCTCTTCAAAGCTACGAGCAGTACTTC. Residues: CASSQALQSYEQYF.

This CDR3 reads CASSIGFLAGDGETQYF. CDR3 bases: TGTGCCAGTAGTATCGGTTTTCTAGCGGGAGATGGGGAGACCCAGTACTTC. The gene calls are TRBV19 and TRBJ2-5; 10 nucleotides agree with TRBD2. The CDR3 extends over 17 amino acids. Germline CDR1 reads LNHDA; CDR2 reads SQIVND (reference sequence). J was trimmed by 5 bases and V by 3 bases; bases with no gene match: 12.

The chain employs TRBV7-3 and TRBJ2-5, with 10 bases matching TRBD2. Per germline, CDR1 SGHTA and CDR2 FQGTGA. The CDR3 totals 15 residues. V lost 2 bases, J lost 6 bases, and 6 bases stayed unmatched. The CDR3: CASSLSSGSGKTQYF. CDR3 bases: TGTGCCAGCAGCTTATCTAGCGGGAGTGGAAAGACCCAGTACTTC.

This clone has just a few counts. The chain is built from TRBV5-1 and TRBJ2-7, with 9 bases identical to TRBD1. The CDR3 sequence is 14 residues long. Trimming took 5 bases from V and 7 from J; bases not matched to a gene: 10. Germline-derived CDR1 and CDR2 are SGHRS and YFSETQ. The CDR3 is CASRFPGQGREQYF. In DNA, the CDR3 is TGCGCCAGCAGATTTCCGGGACAGGGTCGGGAGCAGTACTTC.

V usage is TRBV2 and J usage is TRBJ1-4, with 7 bases aligning to TRBD1. This CDR3 has 19 residues. The V gene end was trimmed by 6 bases and the J gene end by 0 bases; junction bases not matched to a gene: 16. Germline V gene data show CDR1 as SNHLY and CDR2 as FYNNEI. The CDR3 region has the DNA TGTGCCAGCAGACGAATGCCGGGACAGCCCATTGCAACTAATGAAAAACTGTTTTTT. Translation gives CASRRMPGQPIATNEKLFF.

This chain links TRBV28 with TRBJ2-4; the match to TRBD2 covers 11 bases. Trimming cost V 7 bases and J 0 bases; bases outside gene matches: 14. The V gene's germline CDR1 is MDHEN and CDR2 SYDVKM. The CDR3 is 19 residues long. The CDR3 DNA sequence: TGTGCCAGCACCCCTCTGGGACTAGCGGTCGGACTAGCCAAAAACATTCAGTACTTC. Residues: CASTPLGLAVGLAKNIQYF.

As for this clone: The DNA is omitted, as the CDR3 cannot be located on it reliably, and the CDR3 follows TCRdb's listing. This chain joins TRBV28 and TRBJ1-5; the table names TRBD1, a call not compared with the DNA. The CDR3 adds up to 12 amino acids, both ends counted. CDR1 MDHEN and CDR2 SYDVKM come from the germline V gene. The CDR3 reads CASSSSTGAQHF.

The sample holds one count of this clone. The chain joins TRBV11-1 to TRBJ2-7; D not resolved. CDR1 is SGHAT, CDR2 FQDESV, per germline (reference sequence). This CDR3 region has 17 residues. Trimming cost V 1 base and J 0 bases, with 16 bases left between them. The CDR3 DNA reads TGTGCCAGCAGCTTAGTGCGAGCAGATCTGAGCTCCTACGAGCAGTACTTC. Protein: CASSLVRADLSSYEQYF.

A word on this clone: In the same sample, other DNA sequences code for this CDR3. The gene calls are TRBV9 and TRBJ2-3; D is uncertain. V was shortened by 0 bases and J by 6 bases, with 8 bases between the two germline ends. This CDR3 contains 13 residues. Germline V CDR1 and CDR2: SGDLS, YYNGEE. The DNA for the CDR3 is TGTGCCAGCAGCGTAGCTTTATCCGATACGCAGTATTTT. This translates into CASSVALSDTQYF.

V usage is TRBV10-2 and J usage is TRBJ2-4; a possible D gene is TRBD2 (6 bases). The CDR3 runs 14 residues. The V and J ends lost 6 bases and 0 bases respectively, with 9 bases between them. The germline gives CDR1 WSHSY, CDR2 SAAADI. CDR3 amino acids: CASSRELAKNIQYF. The CDR3 DNA follows: TGCGCCAGCAGCCGGGAGTTAGCCAAAAACATTCAGTACTTC.

This clone was observed a single time. V gene TRBV28 combines with J gene TRBJ2-5; no firm D call. CDR3 length: 12 amino acids. The V gene lost 4 bases and the J gene lost 5 bases, with 8 bases spanning the gap. Germline CDR1 and CDR2: MDHEN and SYDVKM. CDR3 sequence (DNA): TGTGCCAGCAGTTCCCTGACGGAGACCCAGTACTTC. The encoded protein is CASSSLTETQYF.

Worth noting for this clone: This sample also contains other DNA sequences that code for the same CDR3. This chain uses TRBV7-3 with TRBJ1-5, with TRBD1 matching over 10 bases. Per germline, CDR1 SGHTA and CDR2 FQGTGA. There are 13 residues in the CDR3. J lost 6 bases, V lost 5 bases, and 1 base had no gene match. The CDR3 sequence is CASSRDRGQPQHF. The CDR3 DNA is TGTGCCAGCAGCCGGGACAGGGGTCAGCCCCAGCATTTT.

This sequence joins TRBV4-1 and TRBJ2-7; D is uncertain. The V gene lost 2 bases and the J gene lost 4 bases, with 12 bases spanning the gap. This CDR3 has 14 amino acids. The germline V gene has CDR1 MGHRA and CDR2 YSYEKL. The CDR3 nucleotides are TGCGCCAGCAGCCAAACCCCGGGCAGTTACGAGCAGTACTTC. This translates into CASSQTPGSYEQYF.

Turning to this clone: A read error may produce the germline difference seen at one junction end. This chain joins TRBV20-1 and TRBJ2-5; D remains unclear. Germline loops: CDR1 DFQATT, CDR2 SNEGSKA (reference sequence). This CDR3 comprises 11 residues. CDR3 amino acids: CSAGLNLARHF. In nucleotides, the CDR3 is TGCAGTGCTGGGCTGAACCTCGCCCGGCACTTC.

The CDR3 protein is CASSPRRLAGVDNEQFF. CDR3 nucleotide sequence: TGTGCCAGCAGCCCCCGCAGATTGGCGGGAGTGGACAATGAGCAGTTCTTC. This chain connects TRBV7-2 to TRBJ2-1; 7 positions agree with TRBD2. CDR3 length: 17 residues. Germline CDR1 and CDR2: SGHTA and FQGNSA. The J segment lost 5 bases and the V segment lost 5 bases, leaving 15 bases of the junction unmatched.

V is TRBV7-2 and J is TRBJ2-1; TRBD2 matches at 9 bases. Germline lookup yields CDR1 SGHTA and CDR2 FQGNSA. The CDR3 has 15 amino acids. After removal of 5 bases from V and 2 bases from J, the junction contained 4 bases not matched to a gene. The chain's CDR3 is CASSNIAGAYNEQFF. The CDR3 DNA follows: TGTGCCAGCAGCAACATAGCGGGAGCCTACAATGAGCAGTTCTTC.

The chain is built from TRBV27 and TRBJ2-7, with a possible D match to TRBD2 (6 bases). Trimming pared 4 bases from V and 6 bases from J, leaving 13 bases between. Germline V gives CDR1 MNHEY, CDR2 SMNVEV (reference sequence). The CDR3 is made up of 13 amino acids. CDR3 protein: CASSSRETREQYF. The CDR3 DNA sequence: TGTGCCAGCAGTTCCCGGGAGACGCGCGAGCAGTACTTC.

This clone was detected a few times. The chain links TRBV11-2 to TRBJ2-1; 7 nucleotides match TRBD1. Germline V CDR1 and CDR2: SGHAT, FQNNGV. The CDR3 has 15 residues. After removal of 5 bases from V and 1 base from J, the junction contained 5 bases not matched to a gene. The CDR3: CASSRDRLSYNEQFF. The DNA of the CDR3 is TGTGCCAGCAGCCGGGACAGACTGTCCTACAATGAGCAGTTCTTC. Drawing the rest from reference TRBV11-2 and TRBJ2-1, the complete variable domain is EAGVAQSPRYKIIEKRQSVAFWCNPISGHATLYWYQQILGQGPKLLIQFQNNGVVDDSQLPKDRFSAERLKGVDSTLKIQPAKLEDSAVYLCASSRDRLSYNEQFFGPGTRLTVL.

The chain uses TRBV14 and TRBJ2-3; 8 nucleotides agree with TRBD2. V lost 1 base, J lost 2 bases, and 2 bases stayed unmatched. Germline CDR1 reads SGHDN; CDR2 reads FVKESK. The CDR3 runs to 15 residues. The CDR3 loop reads CASSQVLAATDTQYF. The CDR3 DNA reads TGTGCCAGCAGCCAAGTACTAGCGGCCACAGATACGCAGTATTTT.

The chain employs TRBV6-6 and TRBJ2-3; D gene unclear. The CDR3 totals 11 residues. V gave up 10 bases and J gave up 6 bases, with 11 bases separating them. Looked up from germline, CDR1 is MNHNY and CDR2 is SVGAGI (reference sequence). The CDR3 here is CATRSWDTQYF. CDR3 bases: TGTGCCACCCGCTCGTGGGATACGCAGTATTTT.

The rearrangement links TRBV19 to TRBJ1-1, with D possibly matching TRBD1 (5 bases). Per germline, CDR1 LNHDA and CDR2 SQIVND (reference sequence). Trimming pared 5 bases from V and 4 bases from J, leaving 11 bases between. The CDR3 loop spans 13 amino acids. This CDR3 reads CASSPQGVTEAFF. CDR3 DNA sequence: TGTGCCAGTAGTCCGCAGGGAGTCACTGAAGCTTTCTTT. Full variable domain (rest looked up from reference TRBV19 and TRBJ1-1): DGGITQSPKYLFRKEGQNVTLSCEQNLNHDAMYWYRQDPGQGLRLIYYSQIVNDFQKGDIAEGYSVSREKKESFPLTVTSAQKNPTAFYLCASSPQGVTEAFFGQGTRLTVV.

This chain links TRBV27 with TRBJ2-5; possible D gene TRBD2, 6 bases. The V end was cut by 5 bases, the J end by 5 bases, with 15 bases between. CDR1 MNHEY and CDR2 SMNVEV come from the germline V gene (reference sequence). The CDR3 runs to 14 residues. The CDR3 protein is CASSAGGQAETQYF. The CDR3 DNA reads TGTGCCAGCAGTGCCGGGGGTCAGGCGGAGACCCAGTACTTC.